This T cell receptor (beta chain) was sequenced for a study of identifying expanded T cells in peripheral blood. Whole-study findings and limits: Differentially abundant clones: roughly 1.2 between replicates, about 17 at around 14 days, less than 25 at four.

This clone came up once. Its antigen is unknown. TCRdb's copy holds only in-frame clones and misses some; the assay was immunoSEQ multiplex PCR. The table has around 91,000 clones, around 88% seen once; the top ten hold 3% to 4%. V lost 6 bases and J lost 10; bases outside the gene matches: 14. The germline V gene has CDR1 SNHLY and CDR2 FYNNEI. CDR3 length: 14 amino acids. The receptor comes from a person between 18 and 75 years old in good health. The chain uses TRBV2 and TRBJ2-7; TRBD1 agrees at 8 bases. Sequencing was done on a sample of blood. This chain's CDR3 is CASSGQGLYVRQYF. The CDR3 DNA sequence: TGTGCCAGCAGCGGACAGGGCCTCTACGTTCGTCAGTACTTC.